This T cell receptor beta chain was retrieved from a study of CD8 T cells in Susac syndrome. The CDR3 runs 12 residues. The V end was cut by 1 base, the J end by 6 bases, with 7 bases between. The V gene's germline CDR1 is LGHDT and CDR2 YNNKEL (reference sequence). Fulfillment of recently defined diagnostic criteria for definite or probable disease was shown by the patients with Susac syndrome. TEMRA cells were FACS-enriched and CD8+ and CD4+ T cells negatively isolated. The authors reverse transcribed about 0.5 to 1 ug RNA with random hexamers. Each CDR3 protein gets one entry after TCRdb re-called the immunoSEQ multiplex PCR reads with MiXCR. The repertoire holds 200,000 or so distinct CDR3 sequences, with around 95% as singletons.

This TCR came from a human donor with Susac syndrome. The V call is TRBV3-1, the J call TRBJ2-7; D is perhaps TRBD1 (6 bases). Sequenced: CD8+ T cells from PBMCs. The CDR3 protein is CASSQAGAEQYF. The CDR3 DNA reads as TGTGCCAGCAGCCAAGCAGGGGCCGAGCAGTACTTC.